This T cell receptor (beta chain) originates from a study of T cells after yellow fever vaccination. Study at large: Where fractions had low cell numbers, libraries were prepared from them with the SMART-Seq v4 Ultra Low Input RNA kit.

Findings and caveats of the study: Peaking faster, on day 5 versus 15, the secondary response was nonetheless weaker.

V was cut by 2 bases and J by 8 bases, with 17 bases left in between. The CDR3 is 15 amino acids. Germline values: CDR1 SGHRS, CDR2 YFSETQ. The sample holds many counts of this clonotype. Its cognate antigen is unknown. In TCRdb, the 5' RACE reads were re-called with MiXCR into one record per CDR3 protein. Of about 150,000 distinct CDR3 sequences in the sample, less than 8.5% are singletons; the top ten hold approximately 0.67%. The sample here was CD4+ T cells sorted from PBMCs, taken 10 days after the yellow fever booster vaccination. This clonotype was sampled from a man aged 30 to 45 who received the YFV17D yellow fever vaccine. The chain combines TRBV5-1 with TRBJ2-4; D is perhaps TRBD2 (5 bases). The DNA for the CDR3 is TGCGCCAGCAGCTTCGCCGGGTCCCGGGGAGACATTCAGTACTTC. It specifies CASSFAGSRGDIQYF.